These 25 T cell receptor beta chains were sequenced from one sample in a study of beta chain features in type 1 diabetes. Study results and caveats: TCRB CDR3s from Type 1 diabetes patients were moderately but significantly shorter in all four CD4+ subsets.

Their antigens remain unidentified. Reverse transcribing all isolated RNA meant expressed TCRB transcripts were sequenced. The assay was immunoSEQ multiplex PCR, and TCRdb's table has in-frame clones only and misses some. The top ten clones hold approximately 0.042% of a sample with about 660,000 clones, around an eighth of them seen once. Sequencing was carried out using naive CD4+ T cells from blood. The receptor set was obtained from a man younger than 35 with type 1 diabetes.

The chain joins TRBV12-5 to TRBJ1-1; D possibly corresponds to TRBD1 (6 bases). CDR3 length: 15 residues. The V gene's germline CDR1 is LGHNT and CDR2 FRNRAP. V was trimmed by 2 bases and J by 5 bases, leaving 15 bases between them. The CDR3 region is CASGLRTEGGTEAFF. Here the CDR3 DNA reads TGTGCTAGTGGTTTGCGAACAGAGGGGGGGACTGAAGCTTTCTTT. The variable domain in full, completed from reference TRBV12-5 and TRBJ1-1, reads DARVTQTPRHKVTEMGQEVTMRCQPILGHNTVFWYRQTMMQGLELLAYFRNRAPLDDSGMPKDRFSAEMPDATLATLKIQPSEPRDSAVYFCASGLRTEGGTEAFFGQGTRLTVV.

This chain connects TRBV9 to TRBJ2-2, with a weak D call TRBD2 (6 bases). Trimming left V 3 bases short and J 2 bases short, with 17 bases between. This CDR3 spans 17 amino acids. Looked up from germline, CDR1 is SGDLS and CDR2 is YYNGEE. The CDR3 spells CASSGPWVGGNTGELFF. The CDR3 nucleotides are TGTGCCAGCAGCGGCCCCTGGGTGGGGGGTAACACCGGGGAGCTGTTTTTT.

The CDR3 DNA sequence: TGCGCCAGCAGCTTGGGGGTAGCTAGCAATCAGCCCCAGCATTTT. Encoded protein: CASSLGVASNQPQHF. The chain has TRBV5-1 and TRBJ1-5; D is undetermined. With 0 bases removed from V and 0 bases from J, the gap between germline ends came to 7 bases. Germline CDR1 and CDR2: SGHRS and YFSETQ. The CDR3 is 15 amino acids.

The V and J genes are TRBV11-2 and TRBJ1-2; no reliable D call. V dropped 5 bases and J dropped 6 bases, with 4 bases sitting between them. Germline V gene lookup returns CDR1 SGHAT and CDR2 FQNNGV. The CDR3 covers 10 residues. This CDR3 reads CASSHDGYTF. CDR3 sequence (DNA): TGTGCCAGCAGCCATGATGGCTACACCTTC. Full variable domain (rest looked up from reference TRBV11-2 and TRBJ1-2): EAGVAQSPRYKIIEKRQSVAFWCNPISGHATLYWYQQILGQGPKLLIQFQNNGVVDDSQLPKDRFSAERLKGVDSTLKIQPAKLEDSAVYLCASSHDGYTFGSGTRLTVV.

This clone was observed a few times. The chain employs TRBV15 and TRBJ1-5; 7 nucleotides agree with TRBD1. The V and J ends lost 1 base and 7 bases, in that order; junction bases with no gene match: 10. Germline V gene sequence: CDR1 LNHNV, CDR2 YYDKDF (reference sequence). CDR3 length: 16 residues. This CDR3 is CATSRGQSTGVQPQHF. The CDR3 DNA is TGTGCCACCAGCAGAGGTCAATCAACAGGGGTCCAGCCCCAGCATTTT. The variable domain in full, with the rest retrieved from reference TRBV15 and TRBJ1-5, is DAMVIQNPRYQVTQFGKPVTLSCSQTLNHNVMYWYQQKSSQAPKLLFHYYDKDFNNEADTPDNFQSRRPNTSFCFLDIRSPGLGDTAMYLCATSRGQSTGVQPQHFGDGTRLSIL.

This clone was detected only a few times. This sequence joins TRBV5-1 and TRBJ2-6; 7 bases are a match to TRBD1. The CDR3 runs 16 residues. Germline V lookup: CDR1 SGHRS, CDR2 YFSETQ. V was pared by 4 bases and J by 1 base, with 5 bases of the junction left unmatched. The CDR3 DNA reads TGCGCCAGCAGCCAACAGGGGCTGTCTGGGGCCAACGTCCTGACTTTC. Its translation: CASSQQGLSGANVLTF.

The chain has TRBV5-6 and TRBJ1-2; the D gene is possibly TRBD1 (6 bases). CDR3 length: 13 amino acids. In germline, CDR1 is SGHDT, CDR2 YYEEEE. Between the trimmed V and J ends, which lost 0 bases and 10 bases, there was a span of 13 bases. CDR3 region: CASSLGGQTIYTF. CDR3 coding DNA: TGTGCCAGCAGCTTGGGTGGACAGACTATCTACACCTTC.

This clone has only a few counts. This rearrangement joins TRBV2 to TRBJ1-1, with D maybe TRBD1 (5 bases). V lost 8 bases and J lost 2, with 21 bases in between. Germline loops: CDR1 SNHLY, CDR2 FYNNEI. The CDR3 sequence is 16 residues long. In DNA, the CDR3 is TGTGCCAGCGCGGAAATGGGCCTGGGGGAAAACACTGAAGCTTTCTTT. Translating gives CASAEMGLGENTEAFF.

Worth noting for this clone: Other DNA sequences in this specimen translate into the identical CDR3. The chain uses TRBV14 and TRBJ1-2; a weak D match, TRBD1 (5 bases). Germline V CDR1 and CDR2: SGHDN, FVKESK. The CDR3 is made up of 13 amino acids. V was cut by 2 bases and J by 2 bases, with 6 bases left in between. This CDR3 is CASSQQGNYGYTF. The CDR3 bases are TGTGCCAGCAGCCAACAGGGAAACTATGGCTACACCTTC.

The CDR3 loop is CASSLLYLGVNQPQHF. DNA of the CDR3: TGTGCCAGCAGCTTATTGTATCTGGGGGTTAATCAGCCCCAGCATTTT. The V and J genes are TRBV7-2 and TRBJ1-5; D might be TRBD1 (5 bases). CDR3 length equals 16 residues. Germline assignment: CDR1 SGHTA and CDR2 FQGNSA. The V end was cut by 2 bases, the J end by 4 bases, with 15 bases between.

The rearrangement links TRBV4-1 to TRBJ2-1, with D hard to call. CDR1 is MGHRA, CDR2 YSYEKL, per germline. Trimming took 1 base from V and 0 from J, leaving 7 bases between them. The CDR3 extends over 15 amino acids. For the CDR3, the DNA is TGCGCCAGCAGCCAAGGTCCAAGCTCCTACAATGAGCAGTTCTTC. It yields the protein CASSQGPSSYNEQFF.

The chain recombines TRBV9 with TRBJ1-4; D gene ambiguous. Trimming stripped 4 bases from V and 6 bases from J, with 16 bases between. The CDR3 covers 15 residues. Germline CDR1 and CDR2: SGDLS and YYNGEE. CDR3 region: CASSPGGVGYEKLFF. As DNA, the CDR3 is TGTGCCAGCAGCCCCGGCGGGGTCGGATATGAAAAACTGTTTTTT.

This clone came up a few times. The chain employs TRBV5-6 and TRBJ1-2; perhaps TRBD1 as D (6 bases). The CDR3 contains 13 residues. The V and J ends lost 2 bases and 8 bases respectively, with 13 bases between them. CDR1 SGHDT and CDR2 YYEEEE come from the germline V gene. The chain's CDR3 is CASSLLQGGGYTF. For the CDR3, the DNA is TGTGCCAGCAGCTTACTACAGGGTGGCGGCTACACCTTC.

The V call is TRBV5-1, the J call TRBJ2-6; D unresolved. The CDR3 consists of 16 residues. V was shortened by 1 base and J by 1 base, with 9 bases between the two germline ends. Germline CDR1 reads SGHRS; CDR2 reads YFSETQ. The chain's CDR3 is CASSLRQLSGANVLTF. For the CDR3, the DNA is TGCGCCAGCAGCTTGCGGCAGCTATCTGGGGCCAACGTCCTGACTTTC.

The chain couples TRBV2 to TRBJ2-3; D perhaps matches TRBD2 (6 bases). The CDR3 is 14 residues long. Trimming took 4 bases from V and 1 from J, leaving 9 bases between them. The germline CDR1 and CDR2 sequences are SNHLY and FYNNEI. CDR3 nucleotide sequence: TGTGCCAGCAGTGTTACGGGAGGCACAGATACGCAGTATTTT. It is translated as CASSVTGGTDTQYF.

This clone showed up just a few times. The CDR3 coding sequence is TGTGCCAGCAGCCCCGGGACCCTTAGCACAGATACGCAGTATTTT. This codes for CASSPGTLSTDTQYF. The chain joins TRBV9 to TRBJ2-3; D assignment may be TRBD1 or TRBD2 (5 bases each). V lost 4 bases to trimming and J lost 0 bases, with 12 bases between them. Germline CDR1 reads SGDLS; CDR2 reads YYNGEE. This CDR3 is 15 amino acids long.

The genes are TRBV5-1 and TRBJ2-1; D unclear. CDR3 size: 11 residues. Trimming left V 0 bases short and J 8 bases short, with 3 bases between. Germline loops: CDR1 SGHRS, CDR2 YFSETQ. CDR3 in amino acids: CASSLVDEQFF. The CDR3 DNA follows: TGCGCCAGCAGCTTGGTGGATGAGCAGTTCTTC.

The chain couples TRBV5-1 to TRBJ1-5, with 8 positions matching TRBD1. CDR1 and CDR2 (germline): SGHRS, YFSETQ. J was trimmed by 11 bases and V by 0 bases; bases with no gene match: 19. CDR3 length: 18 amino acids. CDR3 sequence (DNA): TGCGCCAGCAGCTTGGATAGGCAGGGGGCGGCGGGACGCACAGCCCAGCATTTT. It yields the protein CASSLDRQGAAGRTAQHF.

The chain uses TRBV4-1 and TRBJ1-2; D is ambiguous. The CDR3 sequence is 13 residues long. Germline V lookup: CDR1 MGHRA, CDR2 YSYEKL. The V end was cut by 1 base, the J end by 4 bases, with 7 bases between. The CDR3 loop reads CASSQASSYGYTF. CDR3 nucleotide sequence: TGCGCCAGCAGCCAAGCAAGCAGCTATGGCTACACCTTC.

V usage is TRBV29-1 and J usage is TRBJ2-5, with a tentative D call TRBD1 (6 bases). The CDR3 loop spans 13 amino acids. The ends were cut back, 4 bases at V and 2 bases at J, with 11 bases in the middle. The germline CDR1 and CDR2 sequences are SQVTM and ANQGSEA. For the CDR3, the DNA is TGCAGCGTTGGGCAGGGGCGGCAAGAGACCCAGTACTTC. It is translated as CSVGQGRQETQYF.

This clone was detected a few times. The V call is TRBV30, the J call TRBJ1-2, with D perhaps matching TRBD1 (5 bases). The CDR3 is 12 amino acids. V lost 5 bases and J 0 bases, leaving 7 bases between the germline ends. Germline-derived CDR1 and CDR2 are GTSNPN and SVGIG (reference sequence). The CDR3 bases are TGTGCCTGGGACAGTTCTAACTATGGCTACACCTTC. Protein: CAWDSSNYGYTF.

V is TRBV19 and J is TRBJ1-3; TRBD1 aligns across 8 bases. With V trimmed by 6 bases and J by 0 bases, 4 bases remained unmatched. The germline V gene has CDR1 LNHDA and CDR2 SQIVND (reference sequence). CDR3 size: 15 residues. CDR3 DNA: TGTGCCAGTAGAGACAGGGGTACCTCTGGAAACACCATATATTTT. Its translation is CASRDRGTSGNTIYF.

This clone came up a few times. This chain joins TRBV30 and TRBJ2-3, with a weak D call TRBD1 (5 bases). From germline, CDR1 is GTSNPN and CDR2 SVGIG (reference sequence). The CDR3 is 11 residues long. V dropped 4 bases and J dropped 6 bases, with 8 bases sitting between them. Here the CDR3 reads CAWTGQDTQYF. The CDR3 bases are TGTGCCTGGACAGGGCAGGATACGCAGTATTTT.

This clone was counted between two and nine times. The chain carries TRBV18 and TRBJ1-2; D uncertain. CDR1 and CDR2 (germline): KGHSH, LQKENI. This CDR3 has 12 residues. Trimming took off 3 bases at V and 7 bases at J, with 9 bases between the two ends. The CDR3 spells CASSPLGAGYTF. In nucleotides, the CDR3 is TGTGCCAGCTCACCTCTTGGTGCTGGCTACACCTTC.

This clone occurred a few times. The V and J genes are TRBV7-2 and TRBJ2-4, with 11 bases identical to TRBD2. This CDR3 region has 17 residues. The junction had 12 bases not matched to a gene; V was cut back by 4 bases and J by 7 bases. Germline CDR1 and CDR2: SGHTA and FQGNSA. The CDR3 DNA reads TGTGCCAGCAGCTCAACAGGGGTAGCGGGAGGGTCGAACATTCAGTACTTC. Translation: CASSSTGVAGGSNIQYF.